This note documents a single T cell receptor beta chain sequence. TCRdb processed the RT-PCR reads anew with MiXCR; each CDR3 protein has one entry. The top ten clones hold around 2.8% of a sample with roughly 550,000 distinct CDR3 sequences, roughly a quarter of them seen once. The data belong to a study of response to subunit inactivated influenza vaccine. V was shortened by 0 bases and J by 6 bases, with 15 bases between the two germline ends. CDR1 and CDR2 from the germline V gene are SGHVS and FNYEAQ. The CDR3 spans 15 residues. These same records also appear under a second study, on T cells expressing NK-cell markers. From that report: The TCR beta cDNA came from 5'RACE template switching with UMIs.

The J gene is TRBJ2-7, the V gene TRBV7-6; no clear D. Sample: CD4+ T cells sorted from PBMCs, taken 12 days after vaccination. This clonotype originated in a man aged 45-65 years who received an inactivated influenza vaccine. Here the CDR3 DNA reads TGTGCCAGCAGCTTAGCGAGCCCTCCCAGAGTCGAGCAGTACTTC. It encodes CASSLASPPRVEQYF.